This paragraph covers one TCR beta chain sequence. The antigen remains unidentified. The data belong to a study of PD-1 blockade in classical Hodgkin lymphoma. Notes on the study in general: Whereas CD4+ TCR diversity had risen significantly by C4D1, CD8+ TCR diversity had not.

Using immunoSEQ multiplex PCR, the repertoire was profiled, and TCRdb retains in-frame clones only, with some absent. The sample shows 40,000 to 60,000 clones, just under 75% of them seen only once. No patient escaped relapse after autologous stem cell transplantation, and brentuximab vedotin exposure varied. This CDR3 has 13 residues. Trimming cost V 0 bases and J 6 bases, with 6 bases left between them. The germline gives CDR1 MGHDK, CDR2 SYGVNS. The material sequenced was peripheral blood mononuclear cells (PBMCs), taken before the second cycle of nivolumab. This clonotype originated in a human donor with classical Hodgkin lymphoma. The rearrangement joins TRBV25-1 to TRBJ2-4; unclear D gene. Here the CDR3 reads CASSEYGGNIQYF. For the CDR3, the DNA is TGTGCCAGCAGTGAATATGGCGGAAACATTCAGTACTTC.